The 27 T cell receptor beta chains below come from one sample, sequenced in a study of cytomegalovirus exposure and HLA in healthy donors. Libraries were prepared by immunoSEQ multiplex PCR; TCRdb keeps only in-frame clonotypes and omits some of them. The table lists about 64,000 clones, around 89% of them singletons, with about 1.5% in the top ten. Source material: PBMCs. These receptors were taken from a woman between 18 and 29 years old in good health and CMV-seronegative.

The chain carries TRBV7-6 and TRBJ2-5; no reliable D call. From germline, CDR1 is SGHVS and CDR2 FNYEAQ. The CDR3 has 13 amino acids. Trimming cost V 2 bases and J 5 bases, with 9 bases left between them. The CDR3 region is CASSLTFEETQYF. Written as DNA, the CDR3 is TGTGCCAGCAGCTTAACTTTCGAGGAGACCCAGTACTTC.

V usage is TRBV30 and J usage is TRBJ2-1, with 8 bases identical to TRBD2. Trimming at V came to 1 base and at J to 0 bases, leaving 8 bases not matched to a gene. The CDR3 contains 17 residues. Germline V gene data show CDR1 as GTSNPN and CDR2 as SVGIG (reference sequence). The CDR3, as DNA: TGTGCCTGGAGTGCTATGAAGCGGGGGAGCTCCTACAATGAGCAGTTCTTC. Residues: CAWSAMKRGSSYNEQFF.

The rearrangement links TRBV6-5 to TRBJ1-1, with a tentative D call TRBD1 (5 bases). CDR1 and CDR2 (germline): MNHEY, SVGAGI. The ends were cut back, 5 bases at V and 8 bases at J, with 18 bases in the middle. The CDR3 has 14 amino acids. CDR3 residues: CASSPRGGPGEAFF. The CDR3 bases are TGTGCCAGCAGTCCGCGGGGGGGTCCAGGGGAAGCTTTCTTT.

J is TRBJ1-1 and V is TRBV7-8, with D uncertain. The CDR3 consists of 14 residues. The germline V gene has CDR1 SGHVS and CDR2 FQNEAQ. The germline V and J ends were trimmed by 3 bases and 8 bases, with 16 bases remaining between them. The CDR3 region has the DNA TGTGCCAGCAGCTTCGGCCGGAAACTAATGGAAGCTTTCTTT. Amino acid sequence: CASSFGRKLMEAFF. The full variable domain, rest sourced from reference TRBV7-8 and TRBJ1-1, is GAGVSQSPRYKVAKRGQDVALRCDPISGHVSLFWYQQALGQGPEFLTYFQNEAQLDKSGLPSDRFFAERPEGSVSTLKIQRTQQEDSAVYLCASSFGRKLMEAFFGQGTRLTVV.

This chain joins TRBV28 and TRBJ2-1; TRBD2 matches 11 bases. The trim removed 5 bases at V and 7 bases at J, leaving 10 bases unmatched. The CDR3 sequence is 16 residues long. Germline V gene lookup returns CDR1 MDHEN and CDR2 SYDVKM. The CDR3, as DNA: TGTGCCAGCAGTCTACTTAGCGGGGGGGGGTTTAATGAGCAGTTCTTC. Translated: CASSLLSGGGFNEQFF.

The rearrangement links TRBV7-7 to TRBJ2-5; possibly TRBD2 for D (7 bases). CDR1 is SSHAT and CDR2 is FNYEAQ in the germline V gene (reference sequence). CDR3 length: 16 amino acids. Deletions cut 1 base from V and 1 base from J, with 13 bases between. The CDR3 DNA follows: TGTGCCAGCAGCTTAGTGCGGGGAGGGGGCCAAGAGACCCAGTACTTC. Residues: CASSLVRGGGQETQYF.

The CDR3 here is CASSVSSKGEQFF. The CDR3, as DNA: TGTGCCAGCAGTGTCAGTTCGAAGGGGGAGCAGTTCTTC. The chain recombines TRBV6-4 with TRBJ2-1; possibly TRBD1 for D (5 bases). Germline loops: CDR1 MRHNA, CDR2 SNTAGT. The CDR3 sequence is 13 residues long. V lost 4 bases to trimming and J lost 10 bases, with 14 bases between them.

V is TRBV2 and J is TRBJ1-5, with D perhaps TRBD1 (5 bases). The CDR3 covers 16 residues. The germline gives CDR1 SNHLY, CDR2 FYNNEI. V lost 7 bases and J 4 bases, leaving 20 bases between the germline ends. CDR3 loop: CASNTQGQVANQPQHF. The CDR3 bases are TGTGCCAGCAACACCCAGGGCCAAGTCGCAAATCAGCCCCAGCATTTT.

This clone was detected only once. The rearrangement links TRBV10-3 to TRBJ2-7; TRBD1 matches at 9 bases. J lost 4 bases, V lost 5 bases, and 12 bases had no gene match. Germline CDR1 is ENHRY and CDR2 is SYGVKD. The CDR3 length is 16 residues. The CDR3 reads CAISPRYGTGFYEQYF. CDR3 DNA: TGTGCCATCAGTCCACGTTATGGGACAGGGTTTTACGAGCAGTACTTC.

The sample holds a few counts of this clone. The V call is TRBV9, the J call TRBJ2-7, with 7 bases matching TRBD2. The germline CDR1 and CDR2 sequences are SGDLS and YYNGEE. The CDR3 totals 15 residues. J lost 7 bases, V lost 2 bases, and 12 bases had no gene match. The CDR3: CASSVHTGGLGEQYF. In DNA, the CDR3 is TGTGCCAGCAGCGTCCATACGGGAGGACTAGGTGAGCAGTACTTC.

This rearrangement joins TRBV4-1 to TRBJ2-3; 12 nucleotides match TRBD2. With 4 bases clipped from V and 2 bases from J, the junction kept 4 bases outside the gene matches. The CDR3 loop spans 16 amino acids. Germline V gene sequence: CDR1 MGHRA, CDR2 YSYEKL. CDR3 in amino acids: CASSPRLAGATDTQYF. DNA of the CDR3: TGCGCCAGCAGCCCCAGACTAGCGGGAGCCACAGATACGCAGTATTTT.

In its sample, this clone was seen once. The chain carries TRBV6-4 and TRBJ2-1; D remains ambiguous. Germline loops: CDR1 MRHNA, CDR2 SNTAGT. Between the trimmed V and J ends, which lost 11 bases and 7 bases, there was a span of 6 bases. The CDR3 loop spans 9 amino acids. CDR3 sequence (DNA): TGTGCCGCGCGAAATGAGCAGTTCTTC. Translation: CAARNEQFF.

The rearrangement uses TRBV19 and TRBJ2-7; perhaps TRBD1 as D (6 bases). V lost 8 bases to trimming and J lost 0 bases, with 14 bases between them. This CDR3 contains 14 residues. Germline-derived CDR1 and CDR2 are LNHDA and SQIVND (reference sequence). The CDR3 region is CASARDTFSYEQYF. CDR3 DNA sequence: TGTGCCAGTGCCCGGGACACCTTCTCCTACGAGCAGTACTTC.

V and J are TRBV7-9 and TRBJ1-2; 11 bases are a match to TRBD1. The CDR3 totals 16 residues. The ends lost 6 bases at V and 4 bases at J; junction bases unmatched: 10. Per germline, CDR1 SEHNR and CDR2 FQNEAQ (reference sequence). The CDR3 loop is CASRQDRGHSRYGYTF. The DNA of the CDR3 is TGTGCCAGCAGGCAGGACAGGGGGCACAGTCGCTATGGCTACACCTTC. The full variable domain, completed using reference TRBV7-9 and TRBJ1-2, is DTGVSQNPRHKITKRGQNVTFRCDPISEHNRLYWYRQTLGQGPEFLTYFQNEAQLEKSRLLSDRFSAERPKGSFSTLEIQRTEQGDSAMYLCASRQDRGHSRYGYTFGSGTRLTVV.

The J gene is TRBJ2-1, the V gene TRBV29-1; TRBD2 might be the D (6 bases). CDR3 length equals 11 residues. Germline CDR1 and CDR2: SQVTM and ANQGSEA. Trimming took 6 bases from V and 7 from J, leaving 10 bases between them. CDR3 DNA: TGCAGCGTCGGACTATCTAATGAGCAGTTCTTC. The encoded protein is CSVGLSNEQFF.

V and J are TRBV4-1 and TRBJ2-7, with 10 bases that match TRBD1. This CDR3 spans 15 amino acids. Germline-derived CDR1 and CDR2 are MGHRA and YSYEKL. With 4 bases clipped from V and 3 bases from J, the junction kept 6 bases outside the gene matches. The CDR3 region has the DNA TGCGCCAGCAGCCCCGGACAGGGGGGGGGCTACGAGCAGTACTTC. Its protein product is CASSPGQGGGYEQYF.

CDR3 in amino acids: CASSQGLAGGLRNSPLHF. In nucleotides, the CDR3 is TGTGCCAGCTCACAGGGCTTGGCAGGGGGGCTTCGGAATTCACCCCTCCACTTT. The chain employs TRBV27 and TRBJ1-6, with 7 bases that match TRBD1. The V gene end was trimmed by 8 bases and the J gene end by 7 bases; junction bases not matched to a gene: 20. The CDR3 spans 18 residues. Germline-derived CDR1 and CDR2 are MNHEY and SMNVEV (reference sequence).

V gene TRBV9 combines with J gene TRBJ1-1; possibly TRBD1 for D (5 bases). Trimming removed 3 bases at V and 5 bases at J, with 11 bases between. The CDR3 sequence is 13 residues long. Looked up from germline, CDR1 is SGDLS and CDR2 is YYNGEE. In nucleotides, the CDR3 is TGTGCCAGCAGCGCAACAGGACGGACTGAAGCTTTCTTT. Protein product: CASSATGRTEAFF.

The chain carries TRBV5-6 and TRBJ2-2; 9 positions agree with TRBD2. This CDR3 region has 19 residues. V was clipped by 0 bases and J by 7 bases; unmatched bases: 16. The germline V gene encodes CDR1 SGHDT and CDR2 YYEEEE. CDR3 nucleotides: TGTGCCAGCAGCTTGGTCCGGGGTAGCGGGAGATGGGTCGTCGGGGAGCTGTTTTTT. This codes for CASSLVRGSGRWVVGELFF.

This chain links TRBV7-2 with TRBJ1-1; a possible D gene is TRBD1 (6 bases). The V end was cut by 5 bases, the J end by 1 base, with 11 bases between. Germline-derived CDR1 and CDR2 are SGHTA and FQGNSA. This CDR3 is 14 amino acids long. Here the CDR3 DNA reads TGTGCCAGCAGCCCGCGACAGGAGAACACTGAAGCTTTCTTT. Translating it yields CASSPRQENTEAFF.

The rearrangement links TRBV11-2 to TRBJ2-7; 13 bases map to TRBD2. CDR1 and CDR2 (germline): SGHAT, FQNNGV. J lost 3 bases, V lost 4 bases, and 6 bases had no gene match. The CDR3 spans 16 residues. The CDR3 coding sequence is TGTGCCAGCAGCTACGGACTAGCGGGGGTAGGCTACGAGCAGTACTTC. It specifies CASSYGLAGVGYEQYF.

The chain joins TRBV9 to TRBJ2-7, with 11 bases that match TRBD1. Losses at the gene ends were 4 bases for V and 3 bases for J; bases not matched to a gene: 12. CDR1 and CDR2 (germline): SGDLS, YYNGEE. The length of the CDR3 is 17 residues. The CDR3 sequence: CASSFWDRGRRDYEQYF. In DNA form, the CDR3 reads TGTGCCAGCAGCTTTTGGGACAGGGGGAGAAGGGACTACGAGCAGTACTTC.

The V gene is TRBV29-1, the J gene TRBJ1-1, with TRBD1 matching 12 bases. V dropped 5 bases and J dropped 1; count of bases not matched to a gene: 11. This CDR3 is built from 17 residues. Germline values: CDR1 SQVTM, CDR2 ANQGSEA. The CDR3 is CSVYSRDRGLRNTEAFF. As DNA, the CDR3 is TGCAGCGTTTATAGCCGGGACAGGGGGCTGCGGAACACTGAAGCTTTCTTT.

This clone was counted a few times. V usage is TRBV2 and J usage is TRBJ1-5; D ambiguous. The CDR3 is made up of 15 amino acids. The germline V and J ends were trimmed by 1 base and 4 bases, with 11 bases remaining between them. Germline V lookup: CDR1 SNHLY, CDR2 FYNNEI. Here the CDR3 DNA reads TGTGCCAGCAGTGAAGGTGTCCAGAGGAATCAGCCCCAGCATTTT. It is translated as CASSEGVQRNQPQHF. The full variable domain, with the rest looked up from reference TRBV2 and TRBJ1-5, is EPEVTQTPSHQVTQMGQEVILRCVPISNHLYFYWYRQILGQKVEFLVSFYNNEISEKSEIFDDQFSVERPDGSNFTLKIRSTKLEDSAMYFCASSEGVQRNQPQHFGDGTRLSIL.

This clone was observed once. The rearrangement links TRBV7-2 to TRBJ2-1; 13 bases are a match to TRBD2. Germline assignment: CDR1 SGHTA and CDR2 FQGNSA. The ends lost 4 bases at V and 7 bases at J; junction bases unmatched: 4. CDR3 length: 15 amino acids. Here the CDR3 DNA reads TGTGCCAGCAGCTCACTAGCGGGGGGGAGAAATGAGCAGTTCTTC. Protein: CASSSLAGGRNEQFF.

This clone has only a few counts. The chain couples TRBV19 to TRBJ2-1; no clear D gene. Germline-derived CDR1 and CDR2 are LNHDA and SQIVND (reference sequence). Trimming left V 0 bases short and J 0 bases short, with 18 bases between. The CDR3 sequence is 19 residues long. For the CDR3, the DNA is TGTGCCAGTAGTATAGAGGCTAGAGAGGCCCCCAGCTCCTACAATGAGCAGTTCTTC. Translation gives CASSIEAREAPSSYNEQFF. The variable domain in full, with the rest retrieved from reference TRBV19 and TRBJ2-1, is DGGITQSPKYLFRKEGQNVTLSCEQNLNHDAMYWYRQDPGQGLRLIYYSQIVNDFQKGDIAEGYSVSREKKESFPLTVTSAQKNPTAFYLCASSIEAREAPSSYNEQFFGPGTRLTVL.

This chain joins TRBV7-2 and TRBJ1-2, with a possible D match to TRBD1 (5 bases). With 4 bases removed from V and 8 bases from J, the gap between germline ends came to 17 bases. Germline lookup yields CDR1 SGHTA and CDR2 FQGNSA. The CDR3 covers 14 residues. CDR3 DNA sequence: TGTGCCAGCAGCTCCTGGGGGGGAGTCTGGGGCTACACCTTC. As protein: CASSSWGGVWGYTF.